This T cell receptor (beta chain) came from a study of cytomegalovirus exposure and HLA in healthy donors. Overall study results and limits: The authors enumerated some 170 TCR beta chains as linked to cytomegalovirus. Usually a TCR sequence was rare, but some public TCRs were found in many donors.

The CDR3 extends over 15 amino acids. Germline V gene sequence: CDR1 KGHSH, CDR2 LQKENI. Trimming cost V 6 bases and J 4 bases; bases outside gene matches: 8. Regarding this clone: Its target is not known.

This table comes from immunoSEQ multiplex PCR, and its TCRdb copy is limited to in-frame clones, with some not included. This sample has about 140,000 clones, with less than 90% found just once. The clonotype originates from a man aged 18 to 29 in good health and CMV-seronegative. V is TRBV18 and J is TRBJ2-1; 8 positions match TRBD1. Sequenced sample: PBMCs. Here the CDR3 DNA reads TGTGCCAGCTCTGACAGGGGAAGTATTTACAATGAGCAGTTCTTC. This gives the protein CASSDRGSIYNEQFF.